This T cell receptor beta chain is drawn from a study of neurological immune-mediated disorders. Study-wide findings and caveats: Patients with HTLV-1-associated myelopathy showed the most TCR clonal expansion. Those with multiple sclerosis showed the least, falling below healthy controls.

This clonotype appeared many times. Its antigen is still unknown. Unsorted libraries were derived from 2 million PBMCs stored at -80 C. The method for making cDNA was 5'RACE, and it used 10-nucleotide random UMIs. Sequencing runs each generated in excess of 190 million TCR-beta sequences derived from 15-18 subjects. From the 5' RACE reads, TCRdb called clonotypes with MiXCR, one entry per CDR3 protein. The sample holds about 57,000 distinct CDR3 sequences, approximately 11% seen once. With V trimmed by 5 bases and J by 8 bases, 14 bases remained unmatched. The length of the CDR3 is 15 residues. From germline, CDR1 is SGHTA and CDR2 FQGNSA.

V gene TRBV7-2 combines with J gene TRBJ1-2; 7 nucleotides agree with TRBD1. This sequence originates from a woman aged 60-70 years with HTLV-1-associated myelopathy (HAM/TSP). Sequences were obtained from PBMCs. CDR3 region: CASSARSGTAEGYTF. CDR3 nucleotides: TGTGCCAGCAGCGCCCGATCCGGGACAGCGGAGGGCTACACCTTC. The full variable domain, rest sourced from reference TRBV7-2 and TRBJ1-2, is GAGVSQSPSNKVTEKGKDVELRCDPISGHTALYWYRQSLGQGLEFLIYFQGNSAPDKSGLPSDRFSAERTGGSVSTLTIQRTQQEDSAVYLCASSARSGTAEGYTFGSGTRLTVV.